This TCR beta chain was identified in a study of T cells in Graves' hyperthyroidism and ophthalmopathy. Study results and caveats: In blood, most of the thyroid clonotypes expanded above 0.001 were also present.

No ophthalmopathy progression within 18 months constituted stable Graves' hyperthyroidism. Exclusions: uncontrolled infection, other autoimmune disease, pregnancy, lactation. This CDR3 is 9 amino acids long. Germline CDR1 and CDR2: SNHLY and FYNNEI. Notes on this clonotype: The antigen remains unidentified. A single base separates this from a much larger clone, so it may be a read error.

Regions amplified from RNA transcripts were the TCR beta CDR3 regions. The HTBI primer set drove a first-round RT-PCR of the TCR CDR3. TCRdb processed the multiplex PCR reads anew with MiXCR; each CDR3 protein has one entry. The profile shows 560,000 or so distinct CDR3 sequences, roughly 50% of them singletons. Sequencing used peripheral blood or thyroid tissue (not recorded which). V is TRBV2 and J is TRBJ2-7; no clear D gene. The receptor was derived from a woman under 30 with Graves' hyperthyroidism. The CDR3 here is CARGDPIRF. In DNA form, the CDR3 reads TGTGCCAGGGGCGACCCCATTCGATTT.